One and the same sample provided the 15 T cell receptor beta chains below, sequenced in a study of cytomegalovirus exposure and HLA in healthy donors. 60 Vbeta and 13 Jbeta primers were used in PCR. Profiled with immunoSEQ multiplex PCR; TCRdb holds only in-frame clones, not every one. The table shows about 180,000 clones, with about 79% occurring only once. Source material: PBMCs. These receptor sequences come from a girl under 10 years old in good health and CMV-seropositive.

This chain connects TRBV4-1 to TRBJ2-1, with D unclear. CDR3 length: 14 amino acids. Trimming removed 1 base from V and 7 bases from J, with 11 bases in between. Germline V gene data show CDR1 as MGHRA and CDR2 as YSYEKL. The CDR3 DNA follows: TGCGCCAGCAGCCAAGTTGTATCTCTTAATGAGCAGTTCTTC. Residues: CASSQVVSLNEQFF.

The rearrangement joins TRBV11-3 to TRBJ2-7, with D perhaps TRBD2 (6 bases). Trimming cost V 3 bases and J 5 bases, with 14 bases left between them. Germline V gives CDR1 SGHNT, CDR2 YENEEA. This CDR3 comprises 14 residues. Here the CDR3 reads CASSFPGRTNEQYF. The CDR3 DNA sequence: TGTGCCAGCAGCTTTCCAGGGAGGACGAACGAGCAGTACTTC.

This chain connects TRBV19 to TRBJ1-3; D might be TRBD1 (5 bases). The CDR3 contains 15 residues. CDR1 is LNHDA and CDR2 is SQIVND in the germline V gene (reference sequence). V lost 4 bases and J lost 2, with 12 bases in between. CDR3 loop: CASSTPGGTGNTIYF. CDR3 DNA sequence: TGTGCCAGTAGTACCCCCGGGGGAACTGGAAACACCATATATTTT. The variable domain in full, completed from reference TRBV19 and TRBJ1-3, reads DGGITQSPKYLFRKEGQNVTLSCEQNLNHDAMYWYRQDPGQGLRLIYYSQIVNDFQKGDIAEGYSVSREKKESFPLTVTSAQKNPTAFYLCASSTPGGTGNTIYFGEGSWLTVV.

The gene calls are TRBV27 and TRBJ1-5, with D unclear. From germline, CDR1 is MNHEY and CDR2 SMNVEV (reference sequence). The CDR3 loop spans 12 amino acids. Trimming pared 1 base from V and 4 bases from J, leaving 2 bases between. This chain's CDR3 is CASSLLNQPQHF. The DNA of the CDR3 is TGTGCCAGCAGTTTATTAAATCAGCCCCAGCATTTT.

This clone appeared a few times. The chain joins TRBV18 to TRBJ1-6; D is possibly TRBD1 (6 bases). Germline V gene sequence: CDR1 KGHSH, CDR2 LQKENI. The CDR3 is 13 residues long. Trimming stripped 6 bases from V and 10 bases from J, with 13 bases between. CDR3 in DNA: TGTGCCAGCTCCCCGGCAGGGGAATCACCCCTCCACTTT. Residues: CASSPAGESPLHF. Complete variable domain (other parts from reference TRBV18 and TRBJ1-6): NAGVMQNPRHLVRRRGQEARLRCSPMKGHSHVYWYRQLPEEGLKFMVYLQKENIIDESGMPKERFSAEFPKEGPSILRIQQVVRGDSAAYFCASSPAGESPLHFGNGTRLTVT.

The rearrangement links TRBV29-1 to TRBJ1-2; 8 positions agree with TRBD1. There are 11 residues in the CDR3. CDR1 and CDR2 from the germline V gene are SQVTM and ANQGSEA. V shed 4 bases, J shed 7 bases, and the junction held 2 bases outside the gene matches. CDR3 nucleotide sequence: TGCAGCGTTGCCGACAGGGGTGGCTACACCTTC. Translation gives CSVADRGGYTF.

The chain uses TRBV5-5 and TRBJ2-3; TRBD2 agrees at 8 bases. The CDR3 is 13 residues long. The V gene end was trimmed by 4 bases and the J gene end by 4 bases; junction bases not matched to a gene: 2. Germline V gives CDR1 SGHKS, CDR2 YYEKEE (reference sequence). The CDR3 region has the DNA TGTGCCAGCAGCCGACTAGCGCCAGATACGCAGTATTTT. Its protein product is CASSRLAPDTQYF.

This chain uses TRBV6-5 with TRBJ2-2; D is possibly TRBD2 (5 bases). Germline CDR1 and CDR2: MNHEY and SVGAGI. The length of the CDR3 is 13 residues. V shed 7 bases and J shed 6 bases, with 12 bases lying between them. CDR3 nucleotide sequence: TGTGCCAGCATCGAGAACGGGGCCGGGGAGCTGTTTTTT. Residues: CASIENGAGELFF.

The chain is built from TRBV7-8 and TRBJ2-5, with 9 nucleotides matching TRBD1. Germline V CDR1 and CDR2: SGHVS, FQNEAQ. The ends lost 5 bases at V and 5 bases at J; junction bases unmatched: 9. This CDR3 region has 15 residues. CDR3 protein: CASSRYRGREETQYF. CDR3 DNA sequence: TGTGCCAGCAGCCGGTACAGGGGGCGGGAGGAGACCCAGTACTTC.

The V call is TRBV23-1, the J call TRBJ1-1, with D perhaps TRBD1 (5 bases). TRBV23-1 is noted as an ORF with a role that remains uncertain. The ends were cut back, 3 bases at V and 0 bases at J, with 14 bases in the middle. The length of the CDR3 is 16 residues. The chain's CDR3 is CASSHKTVRMNTEAFF. CDR3 coding DNA: TGCGCCAGCAGTCACAAGACAGTCCGGATGAACACTGAAGCTTTCTTT.

The chain employs TRBV14 and TRBJ2-7; D may be TRBD2 (7 bases). V lost 1 base, J lost 1 base, and 11 bases lay in between. The CDR3 loop spans 15 amino acids. Germline V CDR1 and CDR2: SGHDN, FVKESK. CDR3 nucleotides: TGTGCCAGCAGCCAAGGGGGGGGCATTTCCTACGAGCAGTACTTC. Translating it yields CASSQGGGISYEQYF.

The chain has TRBV4-1 and TRBJ2-7, with 10 positions matching TRBD2. CDR1 is MGHRA and CDR2 is YSYEKL in the germline V gene. This CDR3 comprises 15 residues. Trimming cost V 4 bases and J 4 bases; bases outside gene matches: 7. The CDR3 protein is CASSRGTSEQYEQYF. The CDR3 nucleotides are TGCGCCAGCAGCCGAGGGACTAGCGAACAGTACGAGCAGTACTTC.

A few counts support this clone. The chain is built from TRBV19 and TRBJ2-6; D perhaps matches TRBD2 (5 bases). V was pared by 3 bases and J by 2 bases, with 14 bases between. Per germline, CDR1 LNHDA and CDR2 SQIVND (reference sequence). The CDR3 consists of 17 residues. In DNA, the CDR3 is TGTGCCAGTAGTATTGGACGGGGTATGACTGGGGCCAACGTCCTGACTTTC. Protein sequence: CASSIGRGMTGANVLTF.

In this sample, this clone turned up a few times. The chain links TRBV25-1 to TRBJ2-3; tentatively, D is TRBD2 (5 bases). The CDR3 is made up of 12 amino acids. Germline V CDR1 and CDR2: MGHDK, SYGVNS. The V and J ends lost 9 bases and 6 bases respectively, with 13 bases between them. CDR3: CASGKPSDTQYF. In DNA form, the CDR3 reads TGTGCCAGTGGGAAACCTAGCGATACGCAGTATTTT. Full variable domain (remainder filled in from reference TRBV25-1 and TRBJ2-3): EADIYQTPRYLVIGTGKKITLECSQTMGHDKMYWYQQDPGMELHLIHYSYGVNSTEKGDLSSESTVSRIRTEHFPLTLESARPSHTSQYLCASGKPSDTQYFGPGTRLTVL.

This sequence joins TRBV5-6 and TRBJ2-3; D might be TRBD2 (7 bases). The CDR3 consists of 17 residues. Looked up from germline, CDR1 is SGHDT and CDR2 is YYEEEE. V lost 3 bases and J lost 11, with 28 bases in between. CDR3 loop: CASSSARWASGEGGQYF. As DNA, the CDR3 is TGTGCCAGCAGCTCGGCAAGGTGGGCTAGCGGCGAAGGGGGGCAGTATTTT.